The rows below give T cell receptor beta chains drawn from one sample of a study of CD8 T cells in ankylosing spondylitis. One entry per CDR3 protein, called by TCRdb with MiXCR from the 5' RACE reads. The table has 310,000 or so distinct CDR3 sequences, approximately 20% seen once. Sequenced material: blood, either unsorted or a sorted T cell fraction (not recorded which). The receptors come from a male donor with ankylosing spondylitis or in good health (not recorded which). Each CDR3 is given with its conserved first and last residue. A D gene is named only where the DNA matches it firmly. Only some rows state a clone size, as once, few, many or a class for expanded clones.

CDR3 DNA: TGCAGCGTGACCGGGACAGGGCTCACAGATACGCAGTATTTT
CDR3 protein: CSVTGTGLTDTQYF
J gene: TRBJ2-3
clone size: few
D gene: TRBD1
V gene: TRBV29-1

CDR3 DNA: TGTGCCTGGAGTTTCACTAGCGGGAGGGGCACAGATACGCAGTATTTT
CDR3 protein: CAWSFTSGRGTDTQYF
J gene: TRBJ2-3
clone size: many
D gene: TRBD2
V gene: TRBV30

CDR3 DNA: TGTGCCAGCAGACAGGGGAATGTAGCAGATACGCAGTATTTT
CDR3 protein: CASRQGNVADTQYF
J gene: TRBJ2-3
clone size: few
D gene: TRBD1
V gene: TRBV2

CDR3 DNA: TGCAGTGCTGGGGAGGGGACCCAGTACTTC
CDR3 protein: CSAGEGTQYF
J gene: TRBJ2-5
clone size: few
D gene: TRBD2
V gene: TRBV20-1

CDR3 DNA: TGCAGTGCTAGAGAGCTACGGGGGGAAAGTGGCTACACCTTC
CDR3 protein: CSARELRGESGYTF
J gene: TRBJ1-2
clone size: -
D gene: -
V gene: TRBV20-1

CDR3 DNA: TGTGCCAGCAGTTACCAATGGCAGGGAGGCACTGAAGCTTTCTTT
CDR3 protein: CASSYQWQGGTEAFF
J gene: TRBJ1-1
clone size: few
D gene: -
V gene: TRBV6-5

CDR3 DNA: TGTGCCAGCATCATAACCGGGGAGCTGTTTTTT
CDR3 protein: CASIITGELFF
J gene: TRBJ2-2
clone size: -
D gene: -
V gene: TRBV12-3/TRBV12-4

CDR3 DNA: TGCGCCAGCAGCAACCCAACAGAGAGATGCTACACCTTC
CDR3 protein: CASSNPTERCYTF
J gene: TRBJ1-2
clone size: -
D gene: -
V gene: TRBV5-1

CDR3 DNA: TGTGCCAGCAGCCCTGGGACTAGCGGCTGGCGCACAGATACGCAGTATTTT
CDR3 protein: CASSPGTSGWRTDTQYF
J gene: TRBJ2-3
clone size: -
D gene: TRBD2
V gene: TRBV7-2

CDR3 DNA: TGTGCCAGCAGCCAAGGGGAAACAGGGGGCTCGGAAAAACTGTTTTTT
CDR3 protein: CASSQGETGGSEKLFF
J gene: TRBJ1-4
clone size: -
D gene: TRBD1
V gene: TRBV7-9

CDR3 DNA: TGTGCCACCAGCAGAACCCCGGCTAATGAAAAACTGTTTTTT
CDR3 protein: CATSRTPANEKLFF
J gene: TRBJ1-4
clone size: -
D gene: -
V gene: TRBV15

CDR3 DNA: TGCGCCAGCAGCGAACTAGCGCGCGCGAACACCGGGGAGCTGTTTTTT
CDR3 protein: CASSELARANTGELFF
J gene: TRBJ2-2
clone size: few
D gene: TRBD2
V gene: TRBV5-1

CDR3 DNA: TGTGCCAGCAGCCCTAGACCGGAGTCGGAGACCCAGTACTTC
CDR3 protein: CASSPRPESETQYF
J gene: TRBJ2-5
clone size: -
D gene: -
V gene: TRBV9

CDR3 DNA: TGTGCCAGCAGCCGGACGGATAGCAATCAGCCCCAGCATTTT
CDR3 protein: CASSRTDSNQPQHF
J gene: TRBJ1-5
clone size: many
D gene: -
V gene: TRBV12-3/TRBV12-4

CDR3 DNA: TGTGCCAGCAGCTTAGCGCTGCAGGTCTTCTATGGCTACACCTTC
CDR3 protein: CASSLALQVFYGYTF
J gene: TRBJ1-2
clone size: -
D gene: -
V gene: TRBV7-2

CDR3 DNA: TGTGCCAGCAGTGATTTGGAAACGACAGTCTATGGCTACACCTTC
CDR3 protein: CASSDLETTVYGYTF
J gene: TRBJ1-2
clone size: few
D gene: -
V gene: TRBV25-1

CDR3 DNA: TGTGCCAGCAGTTTCCCCAGGGTGGAACAAGGCTACACCTTC
CDR3 protein: CASSFPRVEQGYTF
J gene: TRBJ1-2
clone size: many
D gene: -
V gene: TRBV12-3/TRBV12-4

CDR3 DNA: TGTGCCACCAGCAGTCTCACCGGGACACCGAGCAATCAGCCCCAGCATTTT
CDR3 protein: CATSSLTGTPSNQPQHF
J gene: TRBJ1-5
clone size: many
D gene: -
V gene: TRBV15

CDR3 DNA: TGTGCCATCAGTGAGGGACTCAGCTCTGGAAACACCATATATTTT
CDR3 protein: CAISEGLSSGNTIYF
J gene: TRBJ1-3
clone size: many
D gene: -
V gene: TRBV10-3

CDR3 DNA: TGTGCCAGCAGCTTGACTAGCGGGGGGGCGGGAGATACGCAGTATTTT
CDR3 protein: CASSLTSGGAGDTQYF
J gene: TRBJ2-3
clone size: -
D gene: TRBD2
V gene: TRBV9

CDR3 DNA: TGCAGCGTTGGCCGCGGACAGGGCAAAGGCAATGAGCAGTTCTTC
CDR3 protein: CSVGRGQGKGNEQFF
J gene: TRBJ2-1
clone size: many
D gene: TRBD1
V gene: TRBV29-1

CDR3 DNA: TGTGCCAGCAGCGTCCTATCACTAGCGGGATCAGATACGCAGTATTTT
CDR3 protein: CASSVLSLAGSDTQYF
J gene: TRBJ2-3
clone size: few
D gene: TRBD2
V gene: TRBV9

CDR3 DNA: TGTGCCAGCAGAGTCGGGACATCTAGCAATCAGCCCCAGCATTTT
CDR3 protein: CASRVGTSSNQPQHF
J gene: TRBJ1-5
clone size: -
D gene: -
V gene: TRBV2

CDR3 DNA: TGCAGTGCTAGTCCAGGGTGGGGGGGCCTGGAGACCCAGTACTTC
CDR3 protein: CSASPGWGGLETQYF
J gene: TRBJ2-5
clone size: -
D gene: -
V gene: TRBV20-1

CDR3 DNA: TGTGCCATACGATTACGGGACAGGGATTATGGTTCACCCCTCCACTTT
CDR3 protein: CAIRLRDRDYGSPLHF
J gene: TRBJ1-6
clone size: -
D gene: TRBD1
V gene: TRBV27

CDR3 DNA: TGTGCCAGCTCACCACAGCGCCTAGAGGTCACCGGGGAGCTGTTTTTT
CDR3 protein: CASSPQRLEVTGELFF
J gene: TRBJ2-2
clone size: few
D gene: -
V gene: TRBV18

CDR3 DNA: TGCAGTGCTAGAGTGGGCAAGAACACTGAAGCTTTCTTT
CDR3 protein: CSARVGKNTEAFF
J gene: TRBJ1-1
clone size: many
D gene: -
V gene: TRBV20-1

CDR3 DNA: TGTGCCAGCAGTGCAGGGGGCGCGAACACCGGGGAGCTGTTTTTT
CDR3 protein: CASSAGGANTGELFF
J gene: TRBJ2-2
clone size: few
D gene: TRBD1
V gene: TRBV28

CDR3 DNA: TGCGCCAGCAGCGTGGACAACATGAACACTGAAGCTTTCTTT
CDR3 protein: CASSVDNMNTEAFF
J gene: TRBJ1-1
clone size: few
D gene: -
V gene: TRBV5-1

CDR3 DNA: TGCAGCGTTGAACATTGGGCTAGCCTTATATACAATGAGCAGTTCTTC
CDR3 protein: CSVEHWASLIYNEQFF
J gene: TRBJ2-1
clone size: few
D gene: -
V gene: TRBV29-1

CDR3 DNA: TGCGCCAGCAGCTTAGGGGGGTCTAACACCGGGGAGCTGTTTTTT
CDR3 protein: CASSLGGSNTGELFF
J gene: TRBJ2-2
clone size: many
D gene: -
V gene: TRBV12-3/TRBV12-4